The rows below give T cell receptor beta chains drawn from one sample of a study of control samples from healthy donors and cancer patients. Generated by immunoSEQ multiplex PCR, the TCRdb table keeps only in-frame clones and is missing some. This repertoire shows 130,000 to 150,000 clones, around 94% found once; its top ten account for 12% to 15%. Sequences were obtained from PBMCs. Every receptor here comes from a man in his 60s with colorectal cancer. Both conserved end residues are part of each CDR3. D genes are given only for firm matches. Not every row has a clone size; where given, it reads once, few, many or a size class.

TGCGCCAGCAGCTCCCTTGGGGGGGGCCCCGGGGAGCTGTTTTTT | CASSSLGGGPGELFF | . | TRBV5-1 | 15 | . | TRBJ2-2
TGTGCCAGCTCACCAAAGGTGAGCACAGATACGCAGTATTTT | CASSPKVSTDTQYF | . | TRBV18 | 14 | . | TRBJ2-3
TGTGCCAGCAGCTCACCCCCAGGGGGCGAACGGCAGTTCTTC | CASSSPPGGERQFF | . | TRBV7-2 | 14 | TRBD1 | TRBJ2-1
TGTGCCAGCAGGGCCCGACTAGCGGGGGCCTACAATGAGCAGTTCTTC | CASRARLAGAYNEQFF | . | TRBV2 | 16 | TRBD2 | TRBJ2-1
TGCGCCAGCAAGGACAGGGAGAGCTCCTACAATGAGCAGTTCTTC | CASKDRESSYNEQFF | . | TRBV5-1 | 15 | TRBD1 | TRBJ2-1
TGTGCCATCAGTGAGCAGGGACCGCGGAGCACTGAAGCTTTCTTT | CAISEQGPRSTEAFF | . | TRBV10-3 | 15 | . | TRBJ1-1
TGTGCCAGCAGTGATTGGGGTGGGCCCTATGGCTACACCTTC | CASSDWGGPYGYTF | . | TRBV6-1 | 14 | . | TRBJ1-2
TGTGCCAGCAGCTTCAGGAGGACAGGGATGAATTCACCCCTCCACTTT | CASSFRRTGMNSPLHF | few | TRBV11-2 | 16 | TRBD1 | TRBJ1-6
TGTGCCAGTAGGACCGGGACTGTCCCTTACGAGCAGTACTTC | CASRTGTVPYEQYF | . | TRBV19 | 14 | . | TRBJ2-7
TGTGCCAGCTCACCACCAGCGGGGGCCCGTTTGTCCTACAATGAGCAGTTCTTC | CASSPPAGARLSYNEQFF | . | TRBV18 | 18 | TRBD2 | TRBJ2-1
TGTGCCAGTACCCAGGGGAGGACTGAAGCTTTCTTT | CASTQGRTEAFF | . | TRBV19 | 12 | . | TRBJ1-1
TGTGCCAGCAGCTTCCTGCGGGGGGGCACAGATACGCAGTATTTT | CASSFLRGGTDTQYF | . | TRBV11-2 | 15 | TRBD2 | TRBJ2-3
TGTGCCAGCAGTCTGATGGGGGGGGACACTGAAGCTTTCTTT | CASSLMGGDTEAFF | . | TRBV6-2/TRBV6-3 | 14 | . | TRBJ1-1
TGTGCCAGCAGCCAAGGGGTGACAGGGGTAGGCGGCTACACCTTC | CASSQGVTGVGGYTF | . | TRBV3-1/TRBV3-2 | 15 | TRBD1 | TRBJ1-2
TGTGCCAGCAGCCCCCGACTGACAAATGAAAAACTGTTTTTT | CASSPRLTNEKLFF | . | TRBV14 | 14 | . | TRBJ1-4
TGCGCCAGCAGCCAAGGTGCTCCCGGCGATCAGCCCCAGCATTTT | CASSQGAPGDQPQHF | once | TRBV4-1 | 15 | . | TRBJ1-5
TGTGCCAGCAGGGCCGGTGGCAACTATGGCTACACCTTC | CASRAGGNYGYTF | . | TRBV27 | 13 | . | TRBJ1-2
TGTGCCAGCAGGGGCTTTGGTGAGCAGTTCTTC | CASRGFGEQFF | . | TRBV5-8 | 11 | . | TRBJ2-1
TGTGCCAGCAGCCAGGGGATCAGTTCTGAAGCTTTCTTT | CASSQGISSEAFF | . | TRBV3-1/TRBV3-2 | 13 | . | TRBJ1-1
TGTGCCAGCAGCTTAGACAAGCTAGCGGGGACCCAGTACTTC | CASSLDKLAGTQYF | . | TRBV11-2 | 14 | TRBD2 | TRBJ2-5
TGCGCCAGCAGCCAAGACCCCTCCCGTAGGGACAGGGGGACGTACGAGCAGTACTTC | CASSQDPSRRDRGTYEQYF | . | TRBV4-3 | 19 | TRBD1 | TRBJ2-7
TGTGCCAGCAGCTTACAGGAATTGAGCGGGGAGCTGTTTTTT | CASSLQELSGELFF | . | TRBV7-2 | 14 | . | TRBJ2-2
TGTGCCAGCAGCCCGACTAGCGGGGGCACAGATACGCAGTATTTT | CASSPTSGGTDTQYF | . | TRBV3-1/TRBV3-2 | 15 | TRBD2 | TRBJ2-3
TGTGCCAGTAGTATAGGGGGGGACACGACGAACACTGAAGCTTTCTTT | CASSIGGDTTNTEAFF | . | TRBV19 | 16 | . | TRBJ1-1
TGTGCCAGCGGGGAACAGGGGGCGGAGACCCAGTACTTC | CASGEQGAETQYF | . | TRBV6-5 | 13 | TRBD1 | TRBJ2-5
TGTGCCAGCAGCCCCAGGACTGTCTACGAGCAGTACTTC | CASSPRTVYEQYF | . | TRBV11-2 | 13 | . | TRBJ2-7
TGTGCAAGTCGCCTTCCTCCCCCGTGGGGCACTGAAGCTTTCTTT | CASRLPPPWGTEAFF | . | TRBV12-2 | 15 | . | TRBJ1-1
TGTGCCAGCAGGTCCGATCGGGGTAGAAACACCATATATTTT | CASRSDRGRNTIYF | . | TRBV28 | 14 | . | TRBJ1-3
TGTGCCAGCTCCCTCGGGTCAGGGGGAACAGATACGCAGTATTTT | CASSLGSGGTDTQYF | once | TRBV18 | 15 | TRBD1 | TRBJ2-3
TGCGCCAGCAGCCAAGATCAAGGGCCTGACTATGGCTACACCTTC | CASSQDQGPDYGYTF | . | TRBV4-3 | 15 | . | TRBJ1-2
TGTGCCAGCAGCCCAAAAGCGAGGCAGCCCCAGCATTTT | CASSPKARQPQHF | . | TRBV3-1/TRBV3-2 | 13 | . | TRBJ1-5
TGTGCCGAGAGAGGGACTCGTAATTCACCCCTCCACTTT | CAERGTRNSPLHF | once | TRBV7-2 | 13 | . | TRBJ1-6
TGTGCCAGCAGCCAAGCCGAAGAGGGGGCTAGAACCGGGGAGCTGTTTTTT | CASSQAEEGARTGELFF | . | TRBV3-1/TRBV3-2 | 17 | TRBD1 | TRBJ2-2
TGTGCCAGCTCACCAGGAGGGGACTATGGCTACACCTTC | CASSPGGDYGYTF | . | TRBV18 | 13 | . | TRBJ1-2
TGTGCCAGCAGTCAGGGGTCGTGGGCTCAGCCCCAGCATTTT | CASSQGSWAQPQHF | . | TRBV6-2/TRBV6-3 | 14 | . | TRBJ1-5
TGTGCCAGCAGCGCGGGGGGGGCGGATCAGCCCCAGCATTTT | CASSAGGADQPQHF | . | TRBV3-1/TRBV3-2 | 14 | . | TRBJ1-5
TGTGCCAGCAGAGGGACTACTTACGAGCAGTACTTC | CASRGTTYEQYF | . | TRBV2 | 12 | TRBD2 | TRBJ2-7
TGTGCCAGCAGCGCTCGCCTTAGCACAGATACGCAGTATTTT | CASSARLSTDTQYF | . | TRBV5-4 | 14 | . | TRBJ2-3
TGTGCCATCAGTGAGTCTAACAGGTTCTACGAGCAGTACTTC | CAISESNRFYEQYF | . | TRBV10-3 | 14 | . | TRBJ2-7
TGTGCCAGCAGGGCGTCTGGGGCCAACGTCCTGACTTTC | CASRASGANVLTF | . | TRBV6-5 | 13 | . | TRBJ2-6
TGTGCCAGCAGCCTTGACAACAATCAGCCCCAGCATTTT | CASSLDNNQPQHF | . | TRBV7-8 | 13 | . | TRBJ1-5
TGCGCCAGCTCGCCGCAGCCTTCCTACAATGAGCAGTTCTTC | CASSPQPSYNEQFF | . | TRBV5-1 | 14 | . | TRBJ2-1
TGTGCCAGCAGCCGCAATCTTGGAGGGTCTAGCACAGATACGCAGTATTTT | CASSRNLGGSSTDTQYF | . | TRBV7-9 | 17 | . | TRBJ2-3
TGTGCCAGCAGCCACTTAGCAGGGGGATCTGGGGCCAACGTCCTGACTTTC | CASSHLAGGSGANVLTF | . | TRBV11-3 | 17 | TRBD1 | TRBJ2-6
TGCAGCGTTGGTATGAGCTCCTACGAGCAGTACTTC | CSVGMSSYEQYF | . | TRBV29-1 | 12 | . | TRBJ2-7
TGTGCCAGCAGTCCCTCCGGGAGAGCTAACACCGGGGAGCTGTTTTTT | CASSPSGRANTGELFF | . | TRBV25-1 | 16 | . | TRBJ2-2
TGCGCCAGCAGCTTGGGACAGAATCGGTCACCCCTCCACTTT | CASSLGQNRSPLHF | . | TRBV5-1 | 14 | . | TRBJ1-6
TGTGCCAGCAGCCAAGGAGGGGACAGGCCTGGGGAGTACACCTTC | CASSQGGDRPGEYTF | . | TRBV3-1/TRBV3-2 | 15 | TRBD1 | TRBJ1-2
TGCGCCAGCAGCCCCTCCCAGGGGGTAAGCTACGAGCAGTACTTC | CASSPSQGVSYEQYF | . | TRBV5-1 | 15 | TRBD1 | TRBJ2-7
TGCAGCGTTGTTCGGCAGTCCTATGGCTACACCTTC | CSVVRQSYGYTF | . | TRBV29-1 | 12 | . | TRBJ1-2